The T cell receptor (beta chain) under discussion was sequenced for a study of blood T cells in healthy people across ages. Study details: Per two T cells, template switching captured roughly one barcoded beta molecule. Study observations and caveats: Observed TCR beta diversity per million T cells went down as age went up. This fall followed a roughly linear course with age.

Each donor's blood draw was roughly 10 milliliters of peripheral blood. Extraction yielded at least 5.5 micrograms of total RNA per sample. This clonotype occurred many times. What it binds is not known. Sample-barcoded 5' priming and a J-beta primer mix drove a second PCR of about 7 to 12 cycles. TCRdb re-called the 5' RACE reads with MiXCR, one entry per CDR3 protein. The sample yields 550,000 to 750,000 distinct CDR3 sequences, approximately 21% seen once. This CDR3 is built from 14 residues. V was clipped by 0 bases and J by 2 bases, with 9 bases between them. The V gene's germline CDR1 is SGHRS and CDR2 YFSETQ.

This sequence was found in a man in his 70s in good health. Specimen: blood. V and J are TRBV5-1 and TRBJ2-7; no clear D gene. The CDR3: CASSLDEVAYEQYF. CDR3 nucleotides: TGCGCCAGCAGCTTGGATGAGGTTGCCTACGAGCAGTACTTC.